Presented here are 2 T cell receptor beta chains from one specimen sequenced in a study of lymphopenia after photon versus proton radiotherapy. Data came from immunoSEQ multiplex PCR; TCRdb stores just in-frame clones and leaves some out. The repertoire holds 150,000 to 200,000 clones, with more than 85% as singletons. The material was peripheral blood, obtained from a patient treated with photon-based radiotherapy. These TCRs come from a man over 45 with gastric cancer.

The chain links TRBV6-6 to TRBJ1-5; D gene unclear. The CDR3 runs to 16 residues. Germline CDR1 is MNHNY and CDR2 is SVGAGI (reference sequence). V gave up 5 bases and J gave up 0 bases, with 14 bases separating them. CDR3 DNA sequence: TGTGCCAGCAGTCCGCTTGGCGTTTATAGCAATCAGCCCCAGCATTTT. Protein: CASSPLGVYSNQPQHF.

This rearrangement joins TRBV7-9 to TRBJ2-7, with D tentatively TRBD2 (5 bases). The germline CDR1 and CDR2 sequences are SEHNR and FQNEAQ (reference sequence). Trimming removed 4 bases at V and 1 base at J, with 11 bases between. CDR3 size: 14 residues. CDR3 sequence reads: CASSSRGTSYEQYF. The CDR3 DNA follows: TGTGCCAGCAGCTCCCGGGGAACTTCCTACGAGCAGTACTTC.